A single sample is the source of the 18 T cell receptor beta chains below, sequenced in a study of beta chain features in type 1 diabetes. Broader study findings: Moderate but significant shortening of TCRB CDR3s was recorded in all four CD4+ subsets from Type 1 diabetes patients.

Expressed TCRB transcripts were sequenced, since all the RNA that had been isolated was reverse transcribed. Profiling relied on immunoSEQ multiplex PCR, and the TCRdb table lists in-frame clones only, not all of them. The table records roughly 700,000 clones, roughly 13% of them present only once. The antigens for these receptors are not known. Sequences were obtained from naive CD4+ T cells from blood. These receptors all stem from a man aged 18 to 29 with type 1 diabetes.

The genes are TRBV5-6 and TRBJ2-6; D is possibly TRBD1 (6 bases). Trimming stripped 4 bases from V and 2 bases from J, with 13 bases between. The CDR3 sequence is 16 residues long. Per the germline V gene, CDR1 is SGHDT and CDR2 is YYEEEE. The CDR3 reads CASSPPDSPGANVLTF. The CDR3 DNA sequence: TGTGCCAGCAGCCCACCGGACAGCCCTGGGGCCAACGTCCTGACTTTC.

This clone was counted only a few times. The V call is TRBV6-5, the J call TRBJ2-4, with D tentatively TRBD1 (5 bases). V lost 6 bases to trimming and J lost 0 bases, with 12 bases between them. The germline V gene has CDR1 MNHEY and CDR2 SVGAGI. CDR3 length equals 15 residues. In DNA, the CDR3 is TGTGCCAGCAGCGACAGCGATCTAGCCAAAAACATTCAGTACTTC. Translation gives CASSDSDLAKNIQYF.

V is TRBV6-5 and J is TRBJ2-3; TRBD1 agrees at 9 bases. V trimming: 6 bases; J trimming: 3 bases; junction bases outside the gene matches: 7. CDR1 is MNHEY, CDR2 SVGAGI, per germline. The CDR3 length is 15 residues. In DNA form, the CDR3 reads TGTGCCAGCAGCCGGCGGACAGGGGCGACAGATACGCAGTATTTT. It encodes CASSRRTGATDTQYF.

The chain uses TRBV4-1 and TRBJ1-3; D not resolved. The V end was cut by 4 bases, the J end by 6 bases, with 10 bases between. This CDR3 has 13 amino acids. Germline CDR1 reads MGHRA; CDR2 reads YSYEKL. The DNA of the CDR3 is TGCGCCAGCAGCCTTGAAATCGAAAACACCATATATTTT. This gives the protein CASSLEIENTIYF.

This clone showed up just a few times. The rearrangement links TRBV4-1 to TRBJ2-4, with 12 bases that match TRBD2. The junction had 4 bases not matched to a gene; V was cut back by 1 base and J by 0 bases. CDR3 length equals 18 residues. Germline-derived CDR1 and CDR2 are MGHRA and YSYEKL. CDR3 residues: CASSQGLAGGKAKNIQYF. Written as DNA, the CDR3 is TGCGCCAGCAGCCAAGGCCTAGCGGGGGGGAAAGCCAAAAACATTCAGTACTTC.

A few counts support this clone. The rearrangement uses TRBV6-1 and TRBJ2-3; 12 bases are shared with TRBD2. Per germline, CDR1 MNHNS and CDR2 SASEGT. The junction had 6 bases not matched to a gene; V was cut back by 4 bases and J by 4 bases. This CDR3 has 16 amino acids. The CDR3 protein is CASSVTSGGEADTQYF. The CDR3 region has the DNA TGTGCCAGCAGTGTGACTAGCGGGGGTGAAGCAGATACGCAGTATTTT.

This clone has a handful of counts. The V and J genes are TRBV18 and TRBJ1-5, with TRBD1 matching over 7 bases. The CDR3 runs to 14 residues. Trimming at V came to 3 bases and at J to 4 bases, leaving 3 bases not matched to a gene. From germline, CDR1 is KGHSH and CDR2 LQKENI. CDR3 loop: CASSPQQGNQPQHF. The CDR3 DNA follows: TGTGCCAGCTCACCTCAACAGGGGAATCAGCCCCAGCATTTT.

The chain links TRBV27 to TRBJ2-6, with D hard to call. Trimming took off 3 bases at V and 6 bases at J, with 9 bases between the two ends. Germline V gene data show CDR1 as MNHEY and CDR2 as SMNVEV (reference sequence). The CDR3 spans 14 residues. The CDR3 DNA sequence: TGTGCCAGCAGTTTTGACCCTTTGGCCAACGTCCTGACTTTC. Residues: CASSFDPLANVLTF. Full variable domain (remainder filled in from reference TRBV27 and TRBJ2-6): EAQVTQNPRYLITVTGKKLTVTCSQNMNHEYMSWYRQDPGLGLRQIYYSMNVEVTDKGDVPEGYKVSRKEKRNFPLILESPSPNQTSLYFCASSFDPLANVLTFGAGSRLTVL.

This clone came up a few times. The chain uses TRBV30 and TRBJ1-2; unclear D gene. The CDR3 runs 12 residues. Trimming took 0 bases from V and 7 from J, leaving 9 bases between them. Germline-derived CDR1 and CDR2 are GTSNPN and SVGIG (reference sequence). The CDR3 DNA reads as TGTGCCTGGAGTGTACACGGGGTTGGCTACACCTTC. Protein sequence: CAWSVHGVGYTF.

The chain joins TRBV7-9 to TRBJ2-5, with D possibly called TRBD1 or TRBD2 (5 bases each). The CDR3 length is 17 residues. V was pared by 2 bases and J by 1 base, with 17 bases between. Germline-derived CDR1 and CDR2 are SEHNR and FQNEAQ (reference sequence). The CDR3 DNA reads TGTGCCAGCAGCTTAACGGGACGTACGCCAGGCCAAGAGACCCAGTACTTC. Its translation is CASSLTGRTPGQETQYF.

This clone was detected a few times. This chain connects TRBV9 to TRBJ1-1; the D gene is possibly TRBD1 (5 bases). Germline assignment: CDR1 SGDLS and CDR2 YYNGEE. With 3 bases removed from V and 0 bases from J, the gap between germline ends came to 12 bases. The CDR3 extends over 15 amino acids. This CDR3 is CASSGGGKLNTEAFF. The DNA for the CDR3 is TGTGCCAGCAGCGGTGGGGGTAAGCTGAACACTGAAGCTTTCTTT.

V and J are TRBV10-3 and TRBJ2-1; 8 bases agree with TRBD2. This CDR3 is built from 14 residues. Germline lookup yields CDR1 ENHRY and CDR2 SYGVKD. V was pared by 2 bases and J by 10 bases, with 7 bases of the junction left unmatched. As DNA, the CDR3 is TGTGCCATCAGTGAGAGCGGGGGTATGTTCGAGCAGTTCTTC. This codes for CAISESGGMFEQFF.

This clone has a handful of counts. The chain employs TRBV7-2 and TRBJ2-3, with D perhaps TRBD1 (7 bases). The V gene lost 3 bases and the J gene lost 4 bases, with 8 bases spanning the gap. CDR1 SGHTA and CDR2 FQGNSA come from the germline V gene. The length of the CDR3 is 13 residues. CDR3 loop: CASSFRGADTQYF. CDR3 DNA: TGTGCCAGCAGCTTCAGGGGGGCAGATACGCAGTATTTT.

This clone appeared a few times. The rearrangement links TRBV25-1 to TRBJ2-7, with TRBD1 matching over 7 bases. Germline V gives CDR1 MGHDK, CDR2 SYGVNS. CDR3 length equals 15 residues. Losses at the gene ends were 6 bases for V and 0 bases for J; bases not matched to a gene: 8. The CDR3: CASRDTGESSYEQYF. In DNA, the CDR3 is TGTGCCAGCAGAGACACAGGGGAAAGCTCCTACGAGCAGTACTTC.

Written as DNA, the CDR3 is TGTGCCAGCAGCTTGACAGTTTCTAGCAATCAGCCCCAGCATTTT. Translated, it gives CASSLTVSSNQPQHF. The chain carries TRBV5-4 and TRBJ1-5; D ambiguous. The CDR3 runs to 15 residues. V lost 1 base and J 0 bases, leaving 8 bases between the germline ends. Looked up from germline, CDR1 is SGHNT and CDR2 is YYREEE (reference sequence).

The V call is TRBV28, the J call TRBJ2-7; D is undetermined. This CDR3 comprises 16 residues. V was cut by 5 bases and J by 2 bases, with 19 bases left in between. Germline V gene sequence: CDR1 MDHEN, CDR2 SYDVKM. CDR3 protein: CASSPPTRAYTYEQYF. CDR3 bases: TGTGCCAGCAGTCCCCCTACCCGGGCTTACACCTACGAGCAGTACTTC. Full variable domain (outside the CDR3, taken from reference TRBV28 and TRBJ2-7): DVKVTQSSRYLVKRTGEKVFLECVQDMDHENMFWYRQDPGLGLRLIYFSYDVKMKEKGDIPEGYSVSREKKERFSLILESASTNQTSMYLCASSPPTRAYTYEQYFGPGTRLTVT.

CDR3 residues: CASGHGGYSNQPQHF. The CDR3 DNA reads TGTGCCAGCGGGCACGGGGGCTATAGCAATCAGCCCCAGCATTTT. The V gene is TRBV5-8, the J gene TRBJ1-5; D might be TRBD1 (6 bases). V shed 7 bases and J shed 0 bases, with 14 bases lying between them. The length of the CDR3 is 15 residues. In germline, CDR1 is SGHTS, CDR2 YDEGEE.

This clone has a handful of counts. In nucleotides, the CDR3 is TGTGCCAGCAGCGTAGGTAGGAGTTCCACAGATACGCAGTATTTT. Translated: CASSVGRSSTDTQYF. The chain joins TRBV9 to TRBJ2-3; D is unresolved. Germline V gene sequence: CDR1 SGDLS, CDR2 YYNGEE. V lost 0 bases, J lost 2 bases, and 10 bases lay in between. The length of the CDR3 is 15 residues.